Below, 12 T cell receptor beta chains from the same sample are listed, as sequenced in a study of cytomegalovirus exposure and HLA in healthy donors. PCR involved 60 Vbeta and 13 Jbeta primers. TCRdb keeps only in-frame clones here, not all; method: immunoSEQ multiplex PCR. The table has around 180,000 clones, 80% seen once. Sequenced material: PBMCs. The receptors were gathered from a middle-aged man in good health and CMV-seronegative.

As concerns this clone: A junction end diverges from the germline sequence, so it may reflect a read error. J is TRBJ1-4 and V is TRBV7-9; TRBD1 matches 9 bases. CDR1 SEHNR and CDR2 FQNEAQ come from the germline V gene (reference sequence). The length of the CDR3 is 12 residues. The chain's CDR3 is CSSSIGTGRLFF. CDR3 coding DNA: TGTTCCAGCAGCATCGGGACAGGGAGACTGTTTTTT.

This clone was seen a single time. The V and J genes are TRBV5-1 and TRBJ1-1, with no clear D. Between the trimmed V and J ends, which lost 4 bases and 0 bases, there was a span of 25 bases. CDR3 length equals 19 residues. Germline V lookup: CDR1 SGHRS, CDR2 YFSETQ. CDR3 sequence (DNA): TGCGCCAGCAGCCCGTCAATACTTCGGGGTCCCGTCATGAACACTGAAGCTTTCTTT. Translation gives CASSPSILRGPVMNTEAFF.

The CDR3 DNA is TGCGCCAGCAGCCAAGATGCGGGATATAGCAATCAGCCCCAGCATTTT. Translating it yields CASSQDAGYSNQPQHF. V gene TRBV4-3 combines with J gene TRBJ1-5; no firm D call. V dropped 0 bases and J dropped 0 bases, with 9 bases sitting between them. Per the germline V gene, CDR1 is LGHNA and CDR2 is YSLEER. The CDR3 sequence is 16 residues long.

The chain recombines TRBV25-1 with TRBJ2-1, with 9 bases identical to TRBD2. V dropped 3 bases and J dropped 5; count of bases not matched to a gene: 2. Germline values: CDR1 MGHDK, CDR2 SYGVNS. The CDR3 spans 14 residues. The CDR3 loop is CASSEGGRDNEQFF. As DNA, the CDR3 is TGTGCCAGCAGTGAGGGCGGGAGGGACAATGAGCAGTTCTTC.

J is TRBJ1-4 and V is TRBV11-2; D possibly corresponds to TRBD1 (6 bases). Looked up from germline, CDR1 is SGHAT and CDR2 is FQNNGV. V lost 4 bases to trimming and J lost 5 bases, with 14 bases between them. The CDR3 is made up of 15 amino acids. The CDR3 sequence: CASSSDRTENEKLFF. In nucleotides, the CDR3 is TGTGCCAGCAGCTCAGACAGGACAGAAAATGAAAAACTGTTTTTT.

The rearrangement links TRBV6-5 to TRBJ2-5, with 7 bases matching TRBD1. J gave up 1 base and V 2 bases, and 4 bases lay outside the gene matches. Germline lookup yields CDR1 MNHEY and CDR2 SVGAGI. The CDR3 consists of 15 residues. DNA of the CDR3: TGTGCCAGCAGTTACCATCGGACAGGCCAAGAGACCCAGTACTTC. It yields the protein CASSYHRTGQETQYF.

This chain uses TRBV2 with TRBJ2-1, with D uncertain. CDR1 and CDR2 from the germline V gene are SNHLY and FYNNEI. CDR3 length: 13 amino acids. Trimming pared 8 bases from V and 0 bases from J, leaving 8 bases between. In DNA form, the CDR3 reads TGTGCCAGCTATACCAGCTCCTACAATGAGCAGTTCTTC. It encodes CASYTSSYNEQFF.

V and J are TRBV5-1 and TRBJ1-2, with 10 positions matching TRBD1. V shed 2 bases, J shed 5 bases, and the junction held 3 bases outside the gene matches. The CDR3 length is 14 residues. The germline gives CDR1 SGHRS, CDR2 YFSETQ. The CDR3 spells CASSLWGQGYGYTF. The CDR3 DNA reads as TGCGCCAGCAGCTTATGGGGACAGGGGTATGGCTACACCTTC.

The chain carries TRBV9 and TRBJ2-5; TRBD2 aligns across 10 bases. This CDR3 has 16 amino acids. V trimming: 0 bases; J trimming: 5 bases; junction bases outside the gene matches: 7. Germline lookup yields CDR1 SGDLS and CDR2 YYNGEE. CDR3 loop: CASSVDSGGAFETQYF. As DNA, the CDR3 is TGTGCCAGCAGCGTAGACAGCGGGGGGGCCTTTGAGACCCAGTACTTC.

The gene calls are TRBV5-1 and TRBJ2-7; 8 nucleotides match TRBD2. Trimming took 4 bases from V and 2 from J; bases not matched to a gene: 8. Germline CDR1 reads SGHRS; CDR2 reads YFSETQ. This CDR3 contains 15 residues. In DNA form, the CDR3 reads TGCGCCAGCAGCCTCGGACTAGCAGATACCTACGAGCAGTACTTC. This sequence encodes CASSLGLADTYEQYF.

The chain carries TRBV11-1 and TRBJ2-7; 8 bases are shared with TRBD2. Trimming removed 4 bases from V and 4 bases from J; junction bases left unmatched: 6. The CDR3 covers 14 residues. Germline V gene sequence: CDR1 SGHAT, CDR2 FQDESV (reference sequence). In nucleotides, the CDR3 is TGTGCCAGCAGCTCATGGACTAGCTTTTACGAGCAGTACTTC. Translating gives CASSSWTSFYEQYF.

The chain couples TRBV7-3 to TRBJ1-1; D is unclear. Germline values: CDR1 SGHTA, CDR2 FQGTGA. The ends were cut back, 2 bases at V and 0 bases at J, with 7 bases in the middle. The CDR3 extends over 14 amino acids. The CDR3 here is CASSLYSLNTEAFF. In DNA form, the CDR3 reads TGTGCCAGCAGCTTATATTCCTTGAACACTGAAGCTTTCTTT.